Described below is a single TCR beta chain sequence and its context. What it binds is unknown. The time point is: baseline pretreatment blood. Treatment indicated: 15 Gy SBRT to primary tumor, nephrectomy 4 weeks later. This renal cell carcinoma was of the clear cell type. The CDR3 totals 15 residues. CDR1 SNHLY and CDR2 FYNNEI come from the germline V gene. Trimming cost V 5 bases and J 6 bases, with 17 bases left between them. Method: immunoSEQ multiplex PCR; TCRdb's copy keeps in-frame clones and lacks some. This table has 95,000 or so clones, approximately 86% appearing once. The data derive from a study of radiation and T cells in renal cell carcinoma. General study points: Top tumor clonotypes rose in blood 2 weeks post-radiation, then contracted. No pretreatment tumor biopsies were available for baseline clonotypes.

The material was blood, obtained from a patient whose treatment included radiotherapy and nephrectomy. The chain joins TRBV2 to TRBJ1-5, with TRBD1 as a possible D gene (6 bases). This receptor was obtained from a man between 45 and 60 years old with renal cell carcinoma. CDR3 bases: TGTGCCAGCAGTTTATCCGGGGGCGGCGGTCAGCCCCAGCATTTT. The encoded protein is CASSLSGGGGQPQHF.